This TCR beta chain was found in a study of T cells in Graves' hyperthyroidism and ophthalmopathy. This clonotype came up a few times. Amplification of TCR beta CDR3 regions was performed using RNA transcripts as template. With the HTBI primer set, the TCR CDR3 went through a first round of RT-PCR. In TCRdb, the multiplex PCR reads were re-called with MiXCR into one record per CDR3 protein. The sample includes about 620,000 distinct CDR3 sequences, roughly 17% seen only once; the top ten take 3.8%. The germline V gene has CDR1 KGHSH and CDR2 LQKENI. This CDR3 comprises 17 residues. The V end lost 0 bases, the J end lost 0 bases, and 12 bases lay between the germline ends. An absence of ophthalmopathy progression within 18 months meant stable Graves' hyperthyroidism. Patients having uncontrolled infection, another autoimmune disease, pregnancy or lactation were not included. PBMCs were derived from about 10 ml fresh peripheral blood.

This TCR was recovered from a woman aged 30 to 39 with Graves' hyperthyroidism. This chain connects TRBV18 to TRBJ1-3; no reliable D call. The sequenced sample consisted of blood. The CDR3 coding sequence is TGTGCCAGCTCACCACCGGTACAGCCCTTCTCTGGAAACACCATATATTTT. As protein: CASSPPVQPFSGNTIYF.